This record concerns one TCR beta chain sequence. Antigen: not known. This entry comes from a study of T cell clones after liver transplantation. Study-level background: Liver transplant recipients had immunosuppression withdrawal attempted within 2 years. TCRbeta sequencing after a pre-transplant mixed lymphocyte reaction identified graft-donor-reactive clones, later tracked in post-transplant blood.

Findings and caveats of the study: Graft donor-reactive T cells possibly entered the graft instead of undergoing deletion.

This table comes from immunoSEQ multiplex PCR, and its TCRdb copy is limited to in-frame clones, with some not included. The sample gives tens of thousands of clones, roughly 83% of which show up once; less than 3.5% is in the top ten. Germline V gene sequence: CDR1 MNHNS, CDR2 SASEGT. This CDR3 is 13 amino acids long. V gave up 9 bases and J gave up 9 bases, with 18 bases separating them. CD3+CD4+ and CD3+CD8+ cells were FACS-sorted from thawed unstimulated PBMCs. This TCR was recovered from a human patient who received a liver transplant. Some T cells could come from the graft donor. The chain is built from TRBV6-1 and TRBJ1-5, with D tentatively TRBD1 (5 bases). The sample was CD4+ T cells from blood, taken at the 22-month timepoint. CDR3 region: CASFRGGSGPQHF. The CDR3 DNA reads TGTGCCAGTTTCCGGGGGGGAAGCGGGCCCCAGCATTTT.